The source of this TCR beta chain is a study of blood T cells in healthy people across ages (dated by TCRdb to the mid-2010s). Concerning the study at large: Template switching captured roughly one uniquely barcoded TCR beta cDNA molecule per two T cells in model experiments. The study measured age-related changes in TCR beta repertoire diversity using deep sequencing normalized with unique cDNA molecular identifiers. Four age groups were formed from the donors: young (average approximately 17 years), middle-aged (around 39), aged (about 68) and long-lived (less than 85). To avoid experimental bias, donors of different ages were randomly spread across the sequencing lanes. For two donors (one aged 18 to 30 and one aged 80 or older), the study analyzed two additional independent replicas of 1 million unique cDNA reads from the same blood draw. Results and caveats for the whole study, not just this receptor: Estimates of total diversity based on one million sequenced T cells were regarded as lower bounds and as underestimates. Because profiling used bulk unsorted PBMCs, naive and antigen-experienced compartments could not be compared conclusively. The percentage of naive T cells measured by flow cytometry correlated strongly with observed TCR beta diversity. Because the CMV infection status of the donors was unknown, age-related changes in expanded clonotypes may potentially have been confounded. The long-lived group showed more naive CD4+ T cells, fewer expanded clones and increased TCR diversity than the aged group, suggesting age selection. As age increased, observed TCR beta diversity per million T cells dropped in a roughly linear way, and a significant reduction was already evident by age around 41.

The 35 to 40 donors, aged about 6 to 95 years, were systemically healthy Caucasian individuals from Russia. Ten milliliters of peripheral blood were drawn from each donor into EDTA-treated Vacutainer tubes. Ficoll-Paque density-gradient centrifugation was used to isolate PBMCs, with at least 7 million per sample. Trizol reagent was used to extract total RNA from PBMCs, with at least 6 micrograms per sample. The percentages of naive CD45RAhigh/CD27high T cells were determined by flow cytometry on a PBMC aliquot from every donor. Of note for this clonotype: Its antigen has not been determined. Within one base of it there is no much larger clone, and no base qualities were kept.

CDR1 and CDR2 are drawn from the germline V gene (reference sequence): DFQATT, SNEGSKA. Germline trimming: 4 bases from V, 5 bases from J; junction bases outside gene matches: 11. Including cysteine and phenylalanine, the CDR3 has 16 amino acids. Just the 48-base CDR3 DNA is kept, in frame starting at base 1. Library generation was performed with 5' RACE. Sequenced using an Illumina HiSeq 2500. A second 7 to 11 cycle PCR used a sample-barcoded 5' primer and a J-beta primer mix. A template-switch 5' adaptor carrying 12 random nucleotides introduced a unique molecular identifier onto each TCR beta cDNA molecule. Each sample yielded at least 2.5 million CDR3-containing paired-end reads. All of the RNA was converted into first-strand cDNA using the Mint cDNA synthesis kit, with a TRBC-specific oligonucleotide serving as the primer. After uracil-DNA glycosylase treatment, a first 18-cycle PCR used universal primers M1SS and BC2_uni_R on all cDNA. From the authors' description of their analysis: Each sample was normalized by randomly selecting 1 million high-quality reads, each carrying a distinct molecular identifier. Reads with shared molecular identifiers were discarded instead of being binned into consensus sequences. MiTCR, set to a Q25 quality threshold and the strictest error-elimination algorithm, was used for CDR3 identification, clonotype clustering and error correction. A nonparametric unseen species model with Euler transformation was used to estimate lower-bound total TCR beta diversity. TCRdb redid the processing of the public reads, applying fastp at Q25 and MiXCR, and retained in-frame beta chains. Duplicate CDR3 protein sequences are folded into a single record with the most common DNA and genes. The V and J calls were determined by TCRdb, not by the authors. The sample table holds under 750,000 distinct CDR3 sequences, of which roughly 43% were seen once. The top ten clones comprise 20% to 25% of the sample.

Sequences were obtained from blood. The source of this sequence is a man of 80 years or more in good health. Recombination connected TRBV20-1 to TRBJ2-2, with 9 central nucleotides matching TRBD1. This receptor carries the CDR3 CSATGQGIWGTGELFF. The bases are TGCAGTGCTACGGGACAGGGAATCTGGGGGACCGGGGAGCTGTTTTTT.